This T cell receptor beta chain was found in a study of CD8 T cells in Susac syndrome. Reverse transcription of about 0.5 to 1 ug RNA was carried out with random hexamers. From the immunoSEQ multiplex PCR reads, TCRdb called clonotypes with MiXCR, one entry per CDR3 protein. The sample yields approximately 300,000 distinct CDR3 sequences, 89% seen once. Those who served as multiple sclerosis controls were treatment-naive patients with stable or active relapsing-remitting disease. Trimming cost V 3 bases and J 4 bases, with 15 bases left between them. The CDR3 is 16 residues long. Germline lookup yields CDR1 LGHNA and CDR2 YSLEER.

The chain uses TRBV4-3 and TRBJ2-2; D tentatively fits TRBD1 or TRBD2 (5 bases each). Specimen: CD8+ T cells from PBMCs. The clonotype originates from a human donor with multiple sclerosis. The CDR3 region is CASSQDTSGTTGELFF. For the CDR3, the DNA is TGCGCCAGCAGCCAGGATACCTCCGGGACCACCGGGGAGCTGTTTTTT.